This TCR beta chain was captured by sequencing in a study of graft-versus-host responses after intestinal transplantation. Measured with immunoSEQ multiplex PCR; TCRdb has only the in-frame clones, and not every one. This table holds 84,000 or so clones, around 90% found once. Details on this clone: The target antigen is unknown.

CDR1 and CDR2 from the germline V gene are MNHNS and SASEGT. The CDR3 spans 14 residues. Trimming stripped 3 bases from V and 3 bases from J, with 12 bases between. Specimen: unstimulated CD8+ T cells sorted from spleen or lymph node cells, collected before transplant. This receptor was obtained from a human donor who was the organ donor for an intestinal transplant. This rearrangement joins TRBV6-1 to TRBJ2-7; D perhaps matches TRBD1 (6 bases). CDR3 coding DNA: TGTGCCAGCAGTGACCAGGAAGGGGGCTACGAGCAGTACTTC. The encoded protein is CASSDQEGGYEQYF.